This TCR beta chain was found in a study of CD8 T cells in Susac syndrome. CDR1 is SGHVS and CDR2 is FQNEAQ in the germline V gene. Trimming removed 1 base from V and 4 bases from J, with 5 bases in between. The CDR3 length is 14 residues. Reverse transcription used roughly 0.5 to 1 ug RNA and random hexamers. From the immunoSEQ multiplex PCR reads, TCRdb called clonotypes with MiXCR, one entry per CDR3 protein. This sample carries 84,000 or so distinct CDR3 sequences, 95% to 97% of them seen once, and the ten largest clones take around 0.43%. The material sequenced was CD8+ T cells from PBMCs. The clonotype was recovered from a human donor with Susac syndrome. V gene TRBV7-8 combines with J gene TRBJ2-6; D not resolved. In DNA, the CDR3 is TGTGCCAGCAGCTTAGTAAGGGGGGCCAACGTCCTGACTTTC. Translating it yields CASSLVRGANVLTF.